The 11 T cell receptor beta chains below were found in one sample sequenced in a study of control samples from healthy donors and cancer patients. Produced via immunoSEQ multiplex PCR; TCRdb's table is partial and in-frame only. The table lists some 120,000 clones, over 75% of them singletons, with less than 2.5% in the top ten. Sequencing input: blood. Receptor source: a young man in good health.

V is TRBV19 and J is TRBJ2-7; the match to TRBD1 covers 8 bases. The CDR3 spans 13 residues. The germline V gene has CDR1 LNHDA and CDR2 SQIVND (reference sequence). With V trimmed by 5 bases and J by 2 bases, 2 bases remained unmatched. The CDR3 sequence is CASSQTGAYEQYF. CDR3 DNA: TGTGCCAGTAGTCAGACAGGGGCCTACGAGCAGTACTTC. Combining the CDR3 with reference TRBV19 and TRBJ2-7 gives the whole variable domain DGGITQSPKYLFRKEGQNVTLSCEQNLNHDAMYWYRQDPGQGLRLIYYSQIVNDFQKGDIAEGYSVSREKKESFPLTVTSAQKNPTAFYLCASSQTGAYEQYFGPGTRLTVT.

The V gene is TRBV7-8, the J gene TRBJ1-2, with 7 positions matching TRBD1. Losses at the gene ends were 4 bases for V and 0 bases for J; bases not matched to a gene: 8. CDR3 size: 16 residues. CDR1 is SGHVS and CDR2 is FQNEAQ in the germline V gene. The CDR3 DNA is TGTGCCAGCAGCTCGGACAGGCTCAGTCCTAACTATGGCTACACCTTC. Its translation is CASSSDRLSPNYGYTF. Full variable domain (rest looked up from reference TRBV7-8 and TRBJ1-2): GAGVSQSPRYKVAKRGQDVALRCDPISGHVSLFWYQQALGQGPEFLTYFQNEAQLDKSGLPSDRFFAERPEGSVSTLKIQRTQQEDSAVYLCASSSDRLSPNYGYTFGSGTRLTVV.

The chain recombines TRBV29-1 with TRBJ1-1, with D possibly matching TRBD1 (6 bases). Germline V gives CDR1 SQVTM, CDR2 ANQGSEA. Trimming left V 6 bases short and J 5 bases short, with 16 bases between. This CDR3 spans 13 amino acids. CDR3 DNA: TGCAGCGTCATACAGCGGGGGCGAACTGAAGCTTTCTTT. It codes for CSVIQRGRTEAFF.

The chain employs TRBV6-5 and TRBJ2-7; tentative D call: TRBD1 (6 bases). With 6 bases removed from V and 0 bases from J, the gap between germline ends came to 15 bases. The V gene's germline CDR1 is MNHEY and CDR2 SVGAGI. The CDR3 covers 15 residues. This CDR3 reads CASSARQVSSYEQYF. The CDR3 region has the DNA TGTGCCAGCAGCGCCCGACAGGTCAGCTCCTACGAGCAGTACTTC.

This sequence joins TRBV6-2 or TRBV6-3 and TRBJ2-7, with a weak D call TRBD1 (6 bases). This CDR3 is 14 amino acids long. The germline V and J ends were trimmed by 0 bases and 3 bases, with 9 bases remaining between them. Per the germline V gene, CDR1 is MNHEY and CDR2 is SVGEGT. CDR3 residues: CASSYSLDSYEQYV. In DNA form, the CDR3 reads TGTGCCAGCAGTTACTCCCTGGACAGCTACGAGCAGTACGTC.

The CDR3: CASSSQGLPEAFF. The CDR3 region has the DNA TGTGCCAGCAGCTCGCAGGGGCTACCTGAAGCTTTCTTT. The chain employs TRBV7-9 and TRBJ1-1; D may be TRBD1 (6 bases). The length of the CDR3 is 13 residues. V lost 4 bases and J 6 bases, leaving 12 bases between the germline ends. Germline loops: CDR1 SEHNR, CDR2 FQNEAQ (reference sequence). Looking up the rest from reference TRBV7-9 and TRBJ1-1 gives the full variable domain: DTGVSQNPRHKITKRGQNVTFRCDPISEHNRLYWYRQTLGQGPEFLTYFQNEAQLEKSRLLSDRFSAERPKGSFSTLEIQRTEQGDSAMYLCASSSQGLPEAFFGQGTRLTVV.

This clone occurred a few times. This chain joins TRBV2 and TRBJ2-3, with 7 bases matching TRBD1. Germline assignment: CDR1 SNHLY and CDR2 FYNNEI. The junction had 11 bases not matched to a gene; V was cut back by 6 bases and J by 8 bases. There are 14 residues in the CDR3. The CDR3 spells CASSATGERRTQYF. CDR3 coding DNA: TGTGCCAGCAGCGCCACAGGGGAGCGGCGTACGCAGTATTTT.

The V and J genes are TRBV7-8 and TRBJ2-6, with D possibly matching TRBD2 (6 bases). This CDR3 is built from 18 residues. The V gene's germline CDR1 is SGHVS and CDR2 FQNEAQ. Trimming removed 5 bases at V and 0 bases at J, with 17 bases between. The CDR3 region is CASSAPGLDFSGANVLTF. Written as DNA, the CDR3 is TGTGCCAGCAGCGCCCCGGGACTCGACTTCTCTGGGGCCAACGTCCTGACTTTC.

V usage is TRBV6-5 and J usage is TRBJ1-3, with D possibly being TRBD1 (5 bases). The germline V gene encodes CDR1 MNHEY and CDR2 SVGAGI. With 0 bases removed from V and 3 bases from J, the gap between germline ends came to 12 bases. This CDR3 region has 16 residues. CDR3 nucleotides: TGTGCCAGCAGTTACTCGTCAGGGCAAGGTGGAAACACCATATATTTT. Residues: CASSYSSGQGGNTIYF.

This chain links TRBV13 with TRBJ1-4; the D gene is possibly TRBD1 (5 bases). Germline V CDR1 and CDR2: PRHDT, FYEKMQ (reference sequence). The CDR3 has 14 residues. V shed 3 bases and J shed 2 bases, with 7 bases lying between them. The CDR3 region is CASSFRQTNEKLFF. The CDR3 region has the DNA TGTGCCAGCAGCTTTCGACAGACTAATGAAAAACTGTTTTTT.

The chain employs TRBV5-5 and TRBJ1-2; TRBD1 aligns across 7 bases. Trimming cost V 3 bases and J 6 bases; bases outside gene matches: 8. Germline-derived CDR1 and CDR2 are SGHKS and YYEKEE (reference sequence). CDR3 length equals 14 residues. The CDR3 coding sequence is TGTGCCAGCAGCTCAGACAGGGAGGGGGATGGCTACACCTTC. Translation gives CASSSDREGDGYTF.